Sequencing of this TCR beta chain was carried out in a study of cytomegalovirus exposure and HLA in healthy donors. Broader study findings: Rarity marked most TCR sequences, yet some public TCRs occurred in many donors.

The PCR used 60 Vbeta and 13 Jbeta primers. TCRdb keeps only in-frame clones here, not all; method: immunoSEQ multiplex PCR. The sample lists 95,000 to 100,000 clones, roughly three quarters occurring once. Worth noting for this clone: Its antigen is not identified.

In germline, CDR1 is GTSNPN, CDR2 SVGIG (reference sequence). The CDR3 sequence is 14 residues long. V was cut by 5 bases and J by 8 bases, with 16 bases left in between. Sequenced material: PBMCs. This clonotype originated in a man between 35 and 55 years old in good health and CMV-seronegative. The chain is built from TRBV30 and TRBJ1-6; tentatively, D is TRBD1 (6 bases). The CDR3 DNA sequence: TGTGCCTGGGGGGGCGGCAGGGGTGATTCACCCCTCCACTTT. Translation: CAWGGGRGDSPLHF.